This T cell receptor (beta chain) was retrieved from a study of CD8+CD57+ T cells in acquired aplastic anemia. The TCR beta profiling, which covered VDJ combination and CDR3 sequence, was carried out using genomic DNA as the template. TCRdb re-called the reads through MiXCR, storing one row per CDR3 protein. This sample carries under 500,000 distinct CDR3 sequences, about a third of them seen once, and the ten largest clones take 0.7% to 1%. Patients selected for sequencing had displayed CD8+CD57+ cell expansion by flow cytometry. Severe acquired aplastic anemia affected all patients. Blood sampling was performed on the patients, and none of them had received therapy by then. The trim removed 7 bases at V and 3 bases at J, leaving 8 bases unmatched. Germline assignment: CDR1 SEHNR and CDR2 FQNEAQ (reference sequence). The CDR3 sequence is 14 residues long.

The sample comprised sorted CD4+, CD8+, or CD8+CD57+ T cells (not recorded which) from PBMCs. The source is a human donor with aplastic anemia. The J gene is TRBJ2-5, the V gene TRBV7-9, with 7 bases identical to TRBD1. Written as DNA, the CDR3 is TGTGCCAGCACCCCATACCAGGGGGAAGAGACCCAGTACTTC. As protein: CASTPYQGEETQYF.